What follows are 29 T cell receptor beta chains derived from one specimen sequenced in a study of T cell clonotyping in hematopoietic cell transplantation. The time point is: recipient sample about 28 days before transplant, after cytoreduction. Using immunoSEQ multiplex PCR, the repertoire was profiled, and TCRdb retains in-frame clones only, with some absent. The sample contains about 45,000 clones, roughly 80% of which appear only once. Material: peripheral blood mononuclear cells, obtained before stem cell transplant. The source is a man aged 55-75 years with myelodysplastic syndrome. Some clones in this sample may be carry-over from other donors' samples.

The chain uses TRBV13 and TRBJ2-7, with TRBD2 matching over 15 bases. The CDR3 contains 17 residues. Germline V lookup: CDR1 PRHDT, CDR2 FYEKMQ (reference sequence). J was trimmed by 1 base and V by 5 bases; bases with no gene match: 6. The DNA for the CDR3 is TGTGCCAGCAGCAGACCGGGGACTAGCGGGGGGTCCTACGAGCAGTACTTC. Translating gives CASSRPGTSGGSYEQYF.

The chain links TRBV6-1 to TRBJ1-4; 7 bases align to TRBD1. The trim removed 1 base at V and 4 bases at J, leaving 0 bases unmatched. Germline CDR1 reads MNHNS; CDR2 reads SASEGT. The CDR3 is 14 residues long. CDR3 DNA: TGTGCCAGCAGTGAAGGGGACAGTAATGAAAAACTGTTTTTT. The encoded protein is CASSEGDSNEKLFF.

This clone has more than one count but fewer than ten. V usage is TRBV29-1 and J usage is TRBJ2-5; 8 nucleotides agree with TRBD2. This CDR3 comprises 15 residues. CDR1 is SQVTM, CDR2 ANQGSEA, per germline. The trim removed 4 bases at V and 1 base at J, leaving 8 bases unmatched. CDR3 sequence reads: CSVGRSGGSQETQYF. DNA of the CDR3: TGCAGCGTTGGGAGATCGGGGGGGAGCCAAGAGACCCAGTACTTC.

This chain links TRBV11-2 with TRBJ2-1; 11 bases agree with TRBD2. J gave up 9 bases and V 5 bases, and 9 bases lay outside the gene matches. Per germline, CDR1 SGHAT and CDR2 FQNNGV. The CDR3 is made up of 15 amino acids. In DNA form, the CDR3 reads TGTGCCAGCAGCCTTTCGGGACTAGCGGAGGGTGAGCAGTTCTTC. Its translation: CASSLSGLAEGEQFF. The complete variable domain, with remaining parts taken from reference TRBV11-2 and TRBJ2-1, reads EAGVAQSPRYKIIEKRQSVAFWCNPISGHATLYWYQQILGQGPKLLIQFQNNGVVDDSQLPKDRFSAERLKGVDSTLKIQPAKLEDSAVYLCASSLSGLAEGEQFFGPGTRLTVL.

This chain uses TRBV6-6 with TRBJ2-3, with unresolved D. The CDR3 length is 14 residues. The germline V gene has CDR1 MNHNY and CDR2 SVGAGI (reference sequence). Trimming shortened V by 9 bases and J by 1 base, and 14 bases separated the two germline ends. CDR3 DNA: TGTGCCAGTCGAACGATGGGCGGCACAGATACGCAGTATTTT. This sequence encodes CASRTMGGTDTQYF.

The rearrangement links TRBV5-1 to TRBJ2-1, with D possibly matching TRBD2 (7 bases). V gave up 1 base and J gave up 7 bases, with 15 bases separating them. Per germline, CDR1 SGHRS and CDR2 YFSETQ. This CDR3 has 15 residues. The CDR3 nucleotides read TGCGCCAGCAGCTTGAGGGGGGGGCCCCCGAATGAGCAGTTCTTC. Amino acid sequence: CASSLRGGPPNEQFF. Full variable domain (remainder filled in from reference TRBV5-1 and TRBJ2-1): KAGVTQTPRYLIKTRGQQVTLSCSPISGHRSVSWYQQTPGQGLQFLFEYFSETQRNKGNFPGRFSGRQFSNSRSEMNVSTLELGDSALYLCASSLRGGPPNEQFFGPGTRLTVL.

The rearrangement uses TRBV7-2 and TRBJ2-1, with 10 bases aligning to TRBD1. The germline gives CDR1 SGHTA, CDR2 FQGNSA. CDR3 length equals 17 residues. J was trimmed by 4 bases and V by 0 bases; bases with no gene match: 6. Here the CDR3 DNA reads TGTGCCAGCAGCTTAGCCCATTGGACAGGGGGTTACAATGAGCAGTTCTTC. The encoded protein is CASSLAHWTGGYNEQFF. Full variable domain (outside the CDR3, taken from reference TRBV7-2 and TRBJ2-1): GAGVSQSPSNKVTEKGKDVELRCDPISGHTALYWYRQSLGQGLEFLIYFQGNSAPDKSGLPSDRFSAERTGGSVSTLTIQRTQQEDSAVYLCASSLAHWTGGYNEQFFGPGTRLTVL.

The rearrangement uses TRBV6-5 and TRBJ1-2, with a possible D match to TRBD1 (5 bases). Germline V lookup: CDR1 MNHEY, CDR2 SVGAGI. V gave up 8 bases and J gave up 4 bases, with 14 bases separating them. This CDR3 has 13 amino acids. The DNA of the CDR3 is TGTGCCAGCCGGGGGGGAAGAGGCTATGGCTACACCTTC. It specifies CASRGGRGYGYTF.

V and J are TRBV7-2 and TRBJ1-1; no clear D. Germline V gives CDR1 SGHTA, CDR2 FQGNSA. V shed 5 bases and J shed 0 bases, with 10 bases lying between them. The CDR3 contains 14 residues. CDR3 DNA: TGTGCCAGCAGCCCCGGGCCTTTGAACACTGAAGCTTTCTTT. Residues: CASSPGPLNTEAFF.

The rearrangement links TRBV19 to TRBJ1-6; perhaps TRBD1 as D (6 bases). The CDR3 runs 15 residues. V lost 6 bases and J lost 5, with 14 bases in between. Germline CDR1 LNHDA, CDR2 SQIVND (reference sequence). The chain's CDR3 is CASSTGQTNNSPLHF. The CDR3 DNA reads as TGTGCCAGTAGCACCGGACAGACCAATAATTCACCCCTCCACTTT.

V usage is TRBV19 and J usage is TRBJ2-7; D tentatively fits TRBD1 or TRBD2 (5 bases each). The V end was cut by 3 bases, the J end by 2 bases, with 23 bases between. The length of the CDR3 is 18 residues. The germline V gene has CDR1 LNHDA and CDR2 SQIVND (reference sequence). This CDR3 is CASSMGVHRLTLPYEQYF. The CDR3 region has the DNA TGTGCCAGTAGTATGGGGGTACACCGACTAACCTTGCCCTACGAGCAGTACTTC.

This chain joins TRBV4-1 and TRBJ1-2; 7 bases are a match to TRBD1. Germline V gene data show CDR1 as MGHRA and CDR2 as YSYEKL. This CDR3 spans 17 amino acids. V lost 4 bases, J lost 3 bases, and 14 bases stayed unmatched. The CDR3 DNA reads TGCGCCAGCAGCCTGGGAGGGGTGACAGGGCTTGACTATGGCTACACCTTC. Protein product: CASSLGGVTGLDYGYTF.

This clone came up once. The chain is built from TRBV2 and TRBJ2-2, with 11 bases fitting TRBD1. The length of the CDR3 is 15 residues. Germline CDR1 and CDR2: SNHLY and FYNNEI. With 8 bases clipped from V and 5 bases from J, the junction kept 7 bases outside the gene matches. CDR3 sequence (DNA): TGTGCCAGCGACATGGACAGGGGGCCGACCGGGGAGCTGTTTTTT. Protein: CASDMDRGPTGELFF.

The rearrangement links TRBV6-6 to TRBJ2-1; TRBD1 agrees at 8 bases. Germline lookup yields CDR1 MNHNY and CDR2 SVGAGI (reference sequence). Trimming took 5 bases from V and 7 from J; bases not matched to a gene: 10. This CDR3 has 15 residues. DNA of the CDR3: TGTGCCAGCAGTCAACCCGGACAGGGAAGGAATGAGCAGTTCTTC. It codes for CASSQPGQGRNEQFF.

V usage is TRBV9 and J usage is TRBJ1-4, with D tentatively TRBD1 (5 bases). Trimming pared 2 bases from V and 7 bases from J, leaving 12 bases between. CDR1 SGDLS and CDR2 YYNGEE come from the germline V gene. This CDR3 is built from 14 residues. CDR3 bases: TGTGCCAGCAGCGTGGGCCAGGGTGGTGAAAAACTGTTTTTT. Translation: CASSVGQGGEKLFF.

This sequence joins TRBV5-1 and TRBJ1-2; a possible D gene is TRBD1 (6 bases). CDR1 SGHRS and CDR2 YFSETQ come from the germline V gene. The CDR3 sequence is 13 residues long. Trimming took off 0 bases at V and 8 bases at J, with 11 bases between the two ends. The CDR3 coding sequence is TGCGCCAGCAGCTTGGACAGGGTAGGCGGCTACACCTTC. It is translated as CASSLDRVGGYTF. Using reference TRBV5-1 and TRBJ1-2 for the parts outside the CDR3, the full variable domain is KAGVTQTPRYLIKTRGQQVTLSCSPISGHRSVSWYQQTPGQGLQFLFEYFSETQRNKGNFPGRFSGRQFSNSRSEMNVSTLELGDSALYLCASSLDRVGGYTFGSGTRLTVV.

This chain joins TRBV6-1 and TRBJ2-7; weak D call: TRBD2 (6 bases). Germline CDR1 MNHNS, CDR2 SASEGT. V was clipped by 6 bases and J by 4 bases, with 19 bases between them. CDR3 length equals 15 residues. The CDR3, as DNA: TGTGCCAGCAGCCCCGAGGGACTGGCCTATTACGAGCAGTACTTC. Translating gives CASSPEGLAYYEQYF.

The chain carries TRBV6-1 and TRBJ2-6, with a possible D match to TRBD2 (6 bases). Trimming pared 8 bases from V and 0 bases from J, leaving 11 bases between. The germline gives CDR1 MNHNS, CDR2 SASEGT. The CDR3 totals 15 residues. The CDR3 sequence: CASHLSGSGANVLTF. CDR3 bases: TGTGCCAGCCACCTTAGCGGCTCTGGGGCCAACGTCCTGACTTTC.

Worth noting for this clone: One junction end does not reproduce the germline sequence, and a read error may be involved. The J gene is TRBJ1-6, the V gene TRBV7-7; D may be TRBD1 (5 bases). Germline V gene lookup returns CDR1 SSHAT and CDR2 FNYEAQ (reference sequence). The CDR3 is 15 amino acids. CDR3 nucleotides: TGTGCTAGCAGCCGAAGGGGACCATCAAATTCACCCCTCCACTTT. Amino acids: CASSRRGPSNSPLHF.

Relative to its sample, this clone is medium-sized (0.01 to 0.1%). The rearrangement links TRBV12-5 to TRBJ2-1; D is perhaps TRBD2 (6 bases). The germline CDR1 and CDR2 sequences are LGHNT and FRNRAP. Trimming left V 6 bases short and J 10 bases short, with 22 bases between. The CDR3 contains 15 residues. CDR3 in DNA: TGTGCTAGTGGGGACCTTGTGGGACTCGGCGGAGAGCAGTTCTTC. It encodes CASGDLVGLGGEQFF.

This clone was recorded a few times. The chain recombines TRBV7-9 with TRBJ1-1; possible D gene TRBD1, 5 bases. V lost 5 bases, J lost 13 bases, and 17 bases lay in between. Germline V gives CDR1 SEHNR, CDR2 FQNEAQ (reference sequence). The CDR3 loop spans 12 amino acids. CDR3 residues: CASSPHGGEVFF. In DNA, the CDR3 is TGTGCCAGCAGCCCCCATGGGGGGGAGGTTTTCTTT.

The chain recombines TRBV2 with TRBJ1-4; D is uncertain. The CDR3 is 15 residues long. The V and J ends lost 5 bases and 0 bases respectively, with 10 bases between them. Germline values: CDR1 SNHLY, CDR2 FYNNEI. Here the CDR3 reads CASSQIGATNEKLFF. The CDR3 region has the DNA TGTGCCAGCAGTCAGATTGGGGCAACTAATGAAAAACTGTTTTTT.

This clone occurred once. This chain connects TRBV4-3 to TRBJ1-3, with D tentatively TRBD1 (5 bases). Trimming removed 3 bases at V and 8 bases at J, with 26 bases between. The germline gives CDR1 LGHNA, CDR2 YSLEER. This CDR3 has 18 amino acids. The CDR3 sequence is CASSQYYRSLISGDTIYF. The CDR3 DNA reads as TGCGCCAGCAGCCAGTACTACAGGAGTCTTATCTCTGGGGACACCATATATTTT.

The genes are TRBV29-1 and TRBJ2-7, with D perhaps TRBD2 (6 bases). V lost 6 bases, J lost 3 bases, and 12 bases lay in between. Germline CDR1 and CDR2: SQVTM and ANQGSEA. CDR3 length equals 12 residues. CDR3 sequence: CSVAGPGYEQYF. The DNA for the CDR3 is TGCAGCGTGGCGGGGCCAGGCTACGAGCAGTACTTC.

This chain joins TRBV30 and TRBJ2-7; 7 bases are a match to TRBD1. The CDR3 is 11 amino acids. J gave up 3 bases and V 6 bases, and 2 bases lay outside the gene matches. CDR1 is GTSNPN, CDR2 SVGIG, per germline (reference sequence). CDR3 region: CACRDSYEQYF. The DNA of the CDR3 is TGTGCCTGTAGGGACAGCTACGAGCAGTACTTC.

The V gene is TRBV27, the J gene TRBJ2-5, with D possibly matching TRBD1 (5 bases). CDR1 and CDR2 from the germline V gene are MNHEY and SMNVEV (reference sequence). The CDR3 has 14 residues. V gave up 5 bases and J gave up 2 bases, with 12 bases separating them. DNA for the CDR3: TGTGCCAGCAGTCCGATTGACAGACAAGAGACCCAGTACTTC. Its protein product is CASSPIDRQETQYF.

The rearrangement joins TRBV6-5 to TRBJ1-1; the D is unclear. The CDR3 runs 14 residues. Germline values: CDR1 MNHEY, CDR2 SVGAGI. Trimming took off 5 bases at V and 2 bases at J, with 12 bases between the two ends. The CDR3 spells CASSPPLPNTEAFF. The CDR3 coding sequence is TGTGCCAGCAGTCCTCCTTTACCCAACACTGAAGCTTTCTTT.

This clone came up a few times. The V gene is TRBV4-2, the J gene TRBJ2-7; the match to TRBD2 covers 11 bases. The CDR3 is 16 residues long. V lost 2 bases, J lost 4 bases, and 7 bases stayed unmatched. In germline, CDR1 is LGHNA, CDR2 YNFKEQ. For the CDR3, the DNA is TGTGCCAGCAGCCAAACCATTAGCGGGGGGGCTTACGAGCAGTACTTC. Its translation: CASSQTISGGAYEQYF.

The chain joins TRBV9 to TRBJ2-7; D is possibly TRBD2 (6 bases). This CDR3 is built from 17 residues. The germline gives CDR1 SGDLS, CDR2 YYNGEE. Trimming took 0 bases from V and 2 from J, leaving 18 bases between them. CDR3 amino acids: CASSVGWARERAYEQYF. CDR3 nucleotides: TGTGCCAGCAGCGTAGGGTGGGCTCGGGAGAGGGCCTACGAGCAGTACTTC.